The 26 T cell receptor beta chains below come from one sample, sequenced in a study of blood T cell repertoires in COVID-19. Libraries were prepared by immunoSEQ multiplex PCR; TCRdb keeps only in-frame clonotypes and omits some of them. Among under 130,000 clones listed, around 90% were seen once. Sequencing was performed on peripheral blood. The receptors stem from a man aged 45 to 65 in a cohort sampled during active COVID-19.

The chain employs TRBV6-2 or TRBV6-3 and TRBJ1-5; possibly TRBD1 for D (5 bases). Trimming took 2 bases from V and 0 from J, leaving 5 bases between them. CDR1 and CDR2 (germline): MNHEY, SVGEGT. CDR3 length equals 14 residues. CDR3 sequence: CASSYRGSNQPQHF. CDR3 bases: TGTGCCAGCAGTTACAGGGGTAGCAATCAGCCCCAGCATTTT.

CDR3 in amino acids: CASSFWGQGLIYEQYV. The CDR3 DNA is TGTGCCAGCAGCTTTTGGGGGCAGGGTCTGATCTACGAGCAGTACGTC. The chain links TRBV11-3 to TRBJ2-7; D is possibly TRBD1 (6 bases). The germline V and J ends were trimmed by 3 bases and 3 bases, with 18 bases remaining between them. Germline V CDR1 and CDR2: SGHNT, YENEEA. This CDR3 has 16 amino acids.

This chain uses TRBV7-2 with TRBJ1-2, with D perhaps matching TRBD1 (6 bases). The CDR3 has 16 residues. Trimming cost V 4 bases and J 4 bases, with 19 bases left between them. The germline CDR1 and CDR2 sequences are SGHTA and FQGNSA. The CDR3: CASSSEGTGLAYGYTF. CDR3 nucleotide sequence: TGTGCCAGCAGCTCCGAAGGCACAGGGTTAGCCTATGGCTACACCTTC.

The chain links TRBV25-1 to TRBJ2-1, with 12 bases matching TRBD2. Germline V gene data show CDR1 as MGHDK and CDR2 as SYGVNS. V was pared by 4 bases and J by 7 bases, with 5 bases of the junction left unmatched. This CDR3 contains 15 residues. CDR3 sequence (DNA): TGTGCCAGCAGTGGACTAGCGGGGGATAGTAATGAGCAGTTCTTC. Translating gives CASSGLAGDSNEQFF.

This chain links TRBV6-5 with TRBJ1-1; a possible D gene is TRBD1 (6 bases). Trimming took 6 bases from V and 4 from J, leaving 12 bases between them. CDR1 MNHEY and CDR2 SVGAGI come from the germline V gene. The CDR3 extends over 13 amino acids. In DNA form, the CDR3 reads TGTGCCAGCAGAGAGGGGGTGTCCACTGAAGCTTTCTTT. The encoded protein is CASREGVSTEAFF.

This chain joins TRBV6-5 and TRBJ1-1; D remains ambiguous. This CDR3 spans 14 amino acids. CDR1 is MNHEY and CDR2 is SVGAGI in the germline V gene. V lost 0 bases and J 6 bases, leaving 11 bases between the germline ends. The CDR3 loop is CASSYSGGWAEAFF. The CDR3 DNA reads as TGTGCCAGCAGTTACTCGGGAGGGTGGGCTGAAGCTTTCTTT.

V and J are TRBV6-5 and TRBJ1-3; D might be TRBD1 (5 bases). This CDR3 has 15 residues. V gave up 6 bases and J gave up 1 base, with 13 bases separating them. Germline lookup yields CDR1 MNHEY and CDR2 SVGAGI. CDR3 nucleotide sequence: TGTGCCAGCAGCCGACCGACAGCTTCTGGAAACACCATATATTTT. Its translation is CASSRPTASGNTIYF.

J is TRBJ2-3 and V is TRBV5-4, with 7 bases matching TRBD2. CDR1 is SGHNT, CDR2 YYREEE, per germline (reference sequence). CDR3 length: 15 residues. Trimming removed 4 bases from V and 3 bases from J; junction bases left unmatched: 8. CDR3 in amino acids: CASSRRDYGTDTQYF. The CDR3 bases are TGTGCCAGCAGCCGCCGGGACTACGGAACAGATACGCAGTATTTT.

The chain carries TRBV24-1 and TRBJ2-5; D possibly corresponds to TRBD1 (5 bases). The germline CDR1 and CDR2 sequences are KGHDR and SFDVKD. CDR3 length: 14 residues. Trimming stripped 5 bases from V and 5 bases from J, with 14 bases between. The CDR3 spells CATSARQFGETQYF. The CDR3 DNA is TGTGCCACCAGTGCCCGACAGTTCGGGGAGACCCAGTACTTC.

This clone has a handful of counts. This rearrangement joins TRBV4-2 to TRBJ2-7; tentatively, D is TRBD1 (5 bases). The CDR3 has 15 amino acids. Germline V gene sequence: CDR1 LGHNA, CDR2 YNFKEQ. Between the trimmed V and J ends, which lost 1 base and 4 bases, there was a span of 14 bases. CDR3 loop: CASSQGPMGQYEQYF. Here the CDR3 DNA reads TGTGCCAGCAGCCAAGGGCCCATGGGGCAGTACGAGCAGTACTTC.

The rearrangement links TRBV6-2 or TRBV6-3 to TRBJ2-7, with D perhaps matching TRBD2 (6 bases). The CDR3 spans 15 residues. Germline V gene sequence: CDR1 MNHEY, CDR2 SVGEGT. Deletions cut 2 bases from V and 2 bases from J, with 13 bases between. CDR3 sequence: CASSYGVAVPYEQYF. For the CDR3, the DNA is TGTGCCAGCAGTTACGGGGTAGCGGTCCCCTACGAGCAGTACTTC.

The V and J genes are TRBV19 and TRBJ1-1, with D maybe TRBD1 (6 bases). Germline CDR1 is LNHDA and CDR2 is SQIVND (reference sequence). This CDR3 is 17 amino acids long. V lost 8 bases and J 6 bases, leaving 28 bases between the germline ends. The CDR3 protein is CASGTTGLRDGTAEAFF. In nucleotides, the CDR3 is TGTGCCAGTGGAACGACAGGTCTAAGGGATGGCACTGCTGAAGCTTTCTTT.

The chain combines TRBV28 with TRBJ1-1, with 7 bases matching TRBD1. The J segment lost 4 bases and the V segment lost 6 bases, leaving 11 bases of the junction unmatched. CDR3 length equals 15 residues. Germline V gene data show CDR1 as MDHEN and CDR2 as SYDVKM. The CDR3 reads CASRAEDRDGTEAFF. The CDR3 DNA reads TGTGCCAGCAGGGCTGAAGACAGGGACGGCACTGAAGCTTTCTTT.

There are a few counts of this clone. This sequence joins TRBV5-1 and TRBJ1-6; D unclear. V was pared by 1 base and J by 7 bases, with 9 bases between. The CDR3 has 14 residues. The germline gives CDR1 SGHRS, CDR2 YFSETQ. Here the CDR3 DNA reads TGCGCCAGCAGCTTGTTACGGGAGAATTCACCCCTCCACTTT. Translating it yields CASSLLRENSPLHF.

The V call is TRBV11-3, the J call TRBJ2-5; TRBD1 aligns across 7 bases. This CDR3 region has 15 residues. V was pared by 5 bases and J by 6 bases, with 12 bases of the junction left unmatched. The germline CDR1 and CDR2 sequences are SGHNT and YENEEA. The chain's CDR3 is CASSIADRDLKTQYF. The CDR3 bases are TGTGCCAGCAGCATCGCCGACAGGGACCTAAAGACCCAGTACTTC.

V usage is TRBV5-5 and J usage is TRBJ2-7, with D possibly being TRBD2 (5 bases). The germline gives CDR1 SGHKS, CDR2 YYEKEE (reference sequence). The CDR3 loop spans 12 amino acids. Trimming left V 0 bases short and J 4 bases short, with 5 bases between. The DNA for the CDR3 is TGTGCCAGCAGCTTGGGGACTTACGAGCAGTACTTC. Protein product: CASSLGTYEQYF.

The sample holds one count of this clone. This chain uses TRBV19 with TRBJ1-6, with 8 bases aligning to TRBD1. The CDR3 consists of 15 residues. Germline CDR1 and CDR2: LNHDA and SQIVND (reference sequence). With 5 bases clipped from V and 7 bases from J, the junction kept 7 bases outside the gene matches. CDR3 DNA: TGTGCCAGTAGTGACCACAGGGGGGACAATTCACCCCTCCACTTT. This translates into CASSDHRGDNSPLHF.

V and J are TRBV19 and TRBJ1-4, with D unresolved. Germline assignment: CDR1 LNHDA and CDR2 SQIVND (reference sequence). The CDR3 loop spans 14 amino acids. V gave up 6 bases and J gave up 5 bases, with 13 bases separating them. The CDR3 DNA sequence: TGTGCCAGTAGAAACAGAGCTACAAATGAAAAACTGTTTTTT. Its protein product is CASRNRATNEKLFF.

This chain links TRBV3-1 (or the pseudogene TRBV3-2) with TRBJ1-1; D is ambiguous. Germline CDR1 reads LGHDT; CDR2 reads YNNKEL (reference sequence). This CDR3 spans 12 amino acids. The V and J ends lost 2 bases and 6 bases respectively, with 7 bases between them. CDR3 DNA: TGTGCCAGCAGCCAACCCGGGTCTGAAGCTTTCTTT. Protein: CASSQPGSEAFF.

V usage is TRBV18 and J usage is TRBJ2-1; 7 bases match TRBD1. Germline V gives CDR1 KGHSH, CDR2 LQKENI. Germline trimming cut 3 bases from V and 2 bases from J; bases unmatched to any gene: 4. The CDR3 spans 15 residues. The CDR3 spells CASSPRDRTYNEQFF. In DNA, the CDR3 is TGTGCCAGCTCACCTAGGGACAGAACCTACAATGAGCAGTTCTTC.

The chain combines TRBV18 with TRBJ1-1, with 7 bases aligning to TRBD1. V shed 5 bases, J shed 5 bases, and the junction held 11 bases outside the gene matches. Germline CDR1 reads KGHSH; CDR2 reads LQKENI. CDR3 length: 15 amino acids. As DNA, the CDR3 is TGTGCCAGCTCAATACGACAGGGTATAGGAACTGAAGCTTTCTTT. Protein: CASSIRQGIGTEAFF.

V gene TRBV12-5 combines with J gene TRBJ2-3; D may be TRBD1 (5 bases). In germline, CDR1 is LGHNT, CDR2 FRNRAP. The CDR3 loop spans 14 amino acids. V was clipped by 4 bases and J by 7 bases, with 15 bases between them. The CDR3 coding sequence is TGTGCTAGTGGTTATGGGCAGGGTCGGAATACGCAGTATTTT. Amino acids: CASGYGQGRNTQYF.

This clone was detected only once. V and J are TRBV5-5 and TRBJ2-3; D is unclear. CDR1 is SGHKS and CDR2 is YYEKEE in the germline V gene (reference sequence). Between the trimmed V and J ends, which lost 2 bases and 4 bases, there was a span of 5 bases. This CDR3 has 12 residues. For the CDR3, the DNA is TGTGCCAGCAGCTTACACGCAGATACGCAGTATTTT. Protein product: CASSLHADTQYF. Supplemented by reference TRBV5-5 and TRBJ2-3, the full variable domain reads DAGVTQSPTHLIKTRGQQVTLRCSPISGHKSVSWYQQVLGQGPQFIFQYYEKEERGRGNFPDRFSARQFPNYSSELNVNALLLGDSALYLCASSLHADTQYFGPGTRLTVL.

V is TRBV25-1 and J is TRBJ1-3, with 8 bases that match TRBD1. V shed 8 bases, J shed 2 bases, and the junction held 5 bases outside the gene matches. In germline, CDR1 is MGHDK, CDR2 SYGVNS. The CDR3 is made up of 14 amino acids. Here the CDR3 reads CASGRTGTGNTIYF. The DNA for the CDR3 is TGTGCCAGCGGACGGACAGGGACTGGAAACACCATATATTTT.

The gene calls are TRBV12-3 or TRBV12-4 and TRBJ1-3; D perhaps matches TRBD1 (6 bases). V lost 8 bases to trimming and J lost 6 bases, with 11 bases between them. The CDR3 is made up of 12 amino acids. Here the CDR3 DNA reads TGTGCCAGCCGAGAGGGGGTAAACACCATATATTTT. Translating it yields CASREGVNTIYF.

In DNA form, the CDR3 reads TGTGCCACCAGTGATCCTACCGGGGGGGATCAGCCCCAGCATTTT. This gives the protein CATSDPTGGDQPQHF. The rearrangement joins TRBV24-1 to TRBJ1-5; weak D call: TRBD1 (5 bases). Trimming removed 3 bases from V and 5 bases from J, with 13 bases in between. Per the germline V gene, CDR1 is KGHDR and CDR2 is SFDVKD. The CDR3 is 15 residues long.